The 22 T cell receptor beta chains given below trace back to one sample, sequenced in a study of CD8+ T cells in alopecia areata. As for treatment: oral pan-JAK inhibitor, 5-10 mg twice daily. cDNA serving as the sequencing template came from extracted, reverse transcribed RNA. Assay: immunoSEQ multiplex PCR; the TCRdb copy retains only in-frame clones and omits some. There are about 160,000 clones in the sample; under 70% occur only once, and approximately 0.91% lies in the top ten. Sequenced here: CD4+ T cells sorted from blood, sampled at week 4, from a patient treated with tofacitinib. The receptors here all came from a human donor with alopecia areata.

CDR3 in amino acids: CASSLQGRETQYF. DNA for the CDR3: TGTGCCAGCAGCCTACAGGGTCGGGAGACCCAGTACTTC. The genes are TRBV27 and TRBJ2-5, with a tentative D call TRBD1 (6 bases). The germline V gene has CDR1 MNHEY and CDR2 SMNVEV (reference sequence). V was cut by 6 bases and J by 5 bases, with 13 bases left in between. The CDR3 contains 13 residues.

The chain uses TRBV5-6 and TRBJ1-1; tentatively, D is TRBD1 (5 bases). CDR1 and CDR2 from the germline V gene are SGHDT and YYEEEE. CDR3 length: 13 residues. V was trimmed by 1 base and J by 8 bases, leaving 12 bases between them. In DNA form, the CDR3 reads TGTGCCAGCAGCTTGCCTACTGGGGGAGAAGCTTTCTTT. Translation gives CASSLPTGGEAFF.

The chain links TRBV9 to TRBJ2-7; 7 bases are a match to TRBD1. CDR1 is SGDLS and CDR2 is YYNGEE in the germline V gene. The CDR3 length is 14 residues. V lost 4 bases to trimming and J lost 3 bases; unmatched junction nucleotides: 7. The chain's CDR3 is CASSYRDRLYEQYF. Written as DNA, the CDR3 is TGTGCCAGCAGCTACCGGGACAGACTCTACGAGCAGTACTTC. The full variable domain, completed using reference TRBV9 and TRBJ2-7, is DSGVTQTPKHLITATGQRVTLRCSPRSGDLSVYWYQQSLDQGLQFLIQYYNGEERAKGNILERFSAQQFPDLHSELNLSSLELGDSALYFCASSYRDRLYEQYFGPGTRLTVT.

The chain employs TRBV29-1 and TRBJ1-1; D may be TRBD1 (6 bases). Germline assignment: CDR1 SQVTM and CDR2 ANQGSEA. V was shortened by 0 bases and J by 1 base, with 6 bases between the two germline ends. The CDR3 runs 13 residues. CDR3 DNA sequence: TGCAGCGTTGAAGAGGGGGCGAACACTGAAGCTTTCTTT. Residues: CSVEEGANTEAFF.

This chain links TRBV30 with TRBJ1-5, with 9 bases identical to TRBD1. Trimming removed 4 bases from V and 7 bases from J; junction bases left unmatched: 11. Germline V lookup: CDR1 GTSNPN, CDR2 SVGIG (reference sequence). The CDR3 has 15 residues. CDR3 sequence reads: CAWTPGQGFNQPQHF. The CDR3 DNA follows: TGTGCCTGGACTCCGGGACAGGGTTTTAACCAGCCCCAGCATTTT.

The chain links TRBV11-2 to TRBJ2-5, with D possibly matching TRBD2 (6 bases). Germline assignment: CDR1 SGHAT and CDR2 FQNNGV. CDR3 length equals 15 residues. The V and J ends lost 5 bases and 5 bases respectively, with 18 bases between them. The CDR3 sequence: CASSISGGAHETQYF. For the CDR3, the DNA is TGTGCCAGCAGCATAAGCGGCGGGGCTCATGAGACCCAGTACTTC.

The chain carries TRBV29-1 and TRBJ2-7; TRBD2 aligns across 10 bases. With V trimmed by 6 bases and J by 2 bases, 13 bases remained unmatched. This CDR3 has 16 residues. Germline CDR1 and CDR2: SQVTM and ANQGSEA. DNA of the CDR3: TGCAGCGTCCGGACTAGCGGCGGGCTAACCACCTACGAGCAGTACTTC. This gives the protein CSVRTSGGLTTYEQYF.

The chain joins TRBV27 to TRBJ1-2; 9 nucleotides line up with TRBD1. J gave up 2 bases and V 3 bases, and 7 bases lay outside the gene matches. CDR1 is MNHEY and CDR2 is SMNVEV in the germline V gene (reference sequence). CDR3 size: 16 residues. The CDR3 is CASSFAGTGNNYGYTF. CDR3 in DNA: TGTGCCAGCAGTTTCGCCGGGACAGGGAACAACTATGGCTACACCTTC.

V gene TRBV6-6 combines with J gene TRBJ1-5, with D unclear. This CDR3 comprises 15 residues. CDR1 and CDR2 from the germline V gene are MNHNY and SVGAGI (reference sequence). V lost 1 base and J lost 1, with 8 bases in between. DNA for the CDR3: TGTGCCAGCAGTTACTATCTACACAGCAATCAGCCCCAGCATTTT. It translates to CASSYYLHSNQPQHF.

The chain is built from TRBV6-6 and TRBJ1-5; 9 nucleotides line up with TRBD1. The length of the CDR3 is 16 residues. Unmatched junction bases numbered 7, after V lost 4 bases and J lost 3 bases. Looked up from germline, CDR1 is MNHNY and CDR2 is SVGAGI (reference sequence). Written as DNA, the CDR3 is TGTGCCAGCAGTTCCACCGACAGGGGGGTCAATCAGCCCCAGCATTTT. Translated, it gives CASSSTDRGVNQPQHF.

This clone was detected only a few times. This sequence joins TRBV10-3 and TRBJ1-5; TRBD1 matches at 9 bases. This CDR3 comprises 15 residues. J lost 2 bases, V lost 4 bases, and 3 bases had no gene match. CDR1 and CDR2 from the germline V gene are ENHRY and SYGVKD. CDR3 nucleotides: TGTGCCATCAGTGGGGGACAGGGCGGCAATCAGCCCCAGCATTTT. It encodes CAISGGQGGNQPQHF.

The genes are TRBV29-1 and TRBJ1-6; D gene ambiguous. The CDR3 totals 13 residues. CDR1 is SQVTM, CDR2 ANQGSEA, per germline. Trimming took 5 bases from V and 9 from J, leaving 14 bases between them. Here the CDR3 reads CSVRDENASPLHF. Here the CDR3 DNA reads TGCAGCGTTAGAGACGAGAACGCTTCACCCCTCCACTTT.

This clone was seen a single time. The J gene is TRBJ2-1, the V gene TRBV29-1; perhaps TRBD2 as D (5 bases). V lost 1 base to trimming and J lost 7 bases, with 17 bases between them. Germline CDR1 and CDR2: SQVTM and ANQGSEA. The CDR3 consists of 15 residues. The CDR3 reads CSVEADGVRVNEQFF. In DNA form, the CDR3 reads TGCAGCGTTGAAGCGGACGGGGTGCGGGTGAATGAGCAGTTCTTC.

The chain uses TRBV29-1 and TRBJ2-2; possibly TRBD2 for D (6 bases). The CDR3 has 16 amino acids. V gave up 7 bases and J gave up 0 bases, with 18 bases separating them. From germline, CDR1 is SQVTM and CDR2 ANQGSEA. CDR3 loop: CSAPIPGGANTGELFF. In DNA, the CDR3 is TGCAGCGCCCCCATCCCCGGGGGAGCGAACACCGGGGAGCTGTTTTTT.

The chain carries TRBV15 and TRBJ2-3, with 9 bases lining up with TRBD1. The germline V gene has CDR1 LNHNV and CDR2 YYDKDF (reference sequence). CDR3 length: 15 amino acids. V dropped 3 bases and J dropped 3; count of bases not matched to a gene: 4. The CDR3: CATSRGQGTTDTQYF. The CDR3 nucleotides are TGTGCCACCAGCAGGGGACAGGGAACTACAGATACGCAGTATTTT.

This chain links TRBV9 with TRBJ2-1; 8 positions agree with TRBD2. CDR3 length equals 17 residues. Trimming at V came to 0 bases and at J to 1 base, leaving 6 bases not matched to a gene. Germline-derived CDR1 and CDR2 are SGDLS and YYNGEE. The CDR3 DNA sequence: TGTGCCAGCAGCGTAGCGGGGGGGCCCGGGTCCTACAATGAGCAGTTCTTC. Translation gives CASSVAGGPGSYNEQFF.

This rearrangement joins TRBV29-1 to TRBJ2-7; tentative D call: TRBD1 (5 bases). The CDR3 length is 12 residues. From germline, CDR1 is SQVTM and CDR2 ANQGSEA. V was shortened by 3 bases and J by 2 bases, with 8 bases between the two germline ends. The CDR3 spells CSVDTGPYEQYF. CDR3 nucleotide sequence: TGCAGCGTTGATACAGGCCCCTACGAGCAGTACTTC.

The chain links TRBV2 to TRBJ2-2, with D maybe TRBD1 (5 bases). Per germline, CDR1 SNHLY and CDR2 FYNNEI. Trimming left V 5 bases short and J 2 bases short, with 12 bases between. This CDR3 spans 15 amino acids. DNA of the CDR3: TGTGCCAGCAGTTACCAGGGTCCAAACACCGGGGAGCTGTTTTTT. This gives the protein CASSYQGPNTGELFF.

The gene calls are TRBV4-1 and TRBJ1-2; 8 bases map to TRBD1. The CDR3 runs 15 residues. The V gene's germline CDR1 is MGHRA and CDR2 YSYEKL. V shed 0 bases, J shed 6 bases, and the junction held 6 bases outside the gene matches. The chain's CDR3 is CASSQEDRDDHGYTF. The CDR3 DNA reads TGCGCCAGCAGCCAAGAGGACAGGGACGATCATGGCTACACCTTC.

The V call is TRBV29-1, the J call TRBJ1-1, with TRBD1 matching over 7 bases. J was trimmed by 1 base and V by 6 bases; bases with no gene match: 5. CDR3 length: 13 amino acids. Per germline, CDR1 SQVTM and CDR2 ANQGSEA. CDR3 residues: CSVAHRGNTEAFF. The DNA for the CDR3 is TGCAGCGTAGCCCACAGGGGGAACACTGAAGCTTTCTTT. Complete variable domain (other parts from reference TRBV29-1 and TRBJ1-1): SAVISQKPSRDICQRGTSLTIQCQVDSQVTMMFWYRQQPGQSLTLIATANQGSEATYESGFVIDKFPISRPNLTFSTLTVSNMSPEDSSIYLCSVAHRGNTEAFFGQGTRLTVV.

The chain is built from TRBV29-1 and TRBJ2-5; tentatively, D is TRBD2 (6 bases). Germline CDR1 reads SQVTM; CDR2 reads ANQGSEA. This CDR3 is 13 amino acids long. Trimming stripped 6 bases from V and 2 bases from J, with 13 bases between. The CDR3 loop is CSVLAIFQETQYF. CDR3 bases: TGCAGCGTCCTAGCGATCTTTCAAGAGACCCAGTACTTC.

V usage is TRBV7-3 and J usage is TRBJ2-1; the D is unclear. With 0 bases removed from V and 5 bases from J, the gap between germline ends came to 5 bases. The CDR3 runs to 13 residues. Germline assignment: CDR1 SGHTA and CDR2 FQGTGA. The CDR3 loop is CASSLTGNNEQFF. As DNA, the CDR3 is TGTGCCAGCAGCTTAACCGGCAACAATGAGCAGTTCTTC.